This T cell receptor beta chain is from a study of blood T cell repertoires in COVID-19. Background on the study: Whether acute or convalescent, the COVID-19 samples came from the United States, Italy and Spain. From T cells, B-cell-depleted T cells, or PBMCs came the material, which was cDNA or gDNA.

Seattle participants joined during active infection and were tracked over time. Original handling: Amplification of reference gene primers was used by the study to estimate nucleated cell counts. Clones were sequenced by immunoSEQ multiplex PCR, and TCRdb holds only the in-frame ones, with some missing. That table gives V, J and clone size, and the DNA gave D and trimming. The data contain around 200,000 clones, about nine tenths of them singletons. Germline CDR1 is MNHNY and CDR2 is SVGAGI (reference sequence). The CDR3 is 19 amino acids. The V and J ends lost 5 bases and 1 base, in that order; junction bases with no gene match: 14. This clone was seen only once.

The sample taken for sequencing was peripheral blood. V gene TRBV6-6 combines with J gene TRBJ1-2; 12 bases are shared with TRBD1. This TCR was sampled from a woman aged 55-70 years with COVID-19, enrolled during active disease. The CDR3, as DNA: TGTGCCAGCAGTCGGTCCGGGACAGGGGGCGCCGGGGATAACTATGGCTACACCTTC. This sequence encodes CASSRSGTGGAGDNYGYTF.